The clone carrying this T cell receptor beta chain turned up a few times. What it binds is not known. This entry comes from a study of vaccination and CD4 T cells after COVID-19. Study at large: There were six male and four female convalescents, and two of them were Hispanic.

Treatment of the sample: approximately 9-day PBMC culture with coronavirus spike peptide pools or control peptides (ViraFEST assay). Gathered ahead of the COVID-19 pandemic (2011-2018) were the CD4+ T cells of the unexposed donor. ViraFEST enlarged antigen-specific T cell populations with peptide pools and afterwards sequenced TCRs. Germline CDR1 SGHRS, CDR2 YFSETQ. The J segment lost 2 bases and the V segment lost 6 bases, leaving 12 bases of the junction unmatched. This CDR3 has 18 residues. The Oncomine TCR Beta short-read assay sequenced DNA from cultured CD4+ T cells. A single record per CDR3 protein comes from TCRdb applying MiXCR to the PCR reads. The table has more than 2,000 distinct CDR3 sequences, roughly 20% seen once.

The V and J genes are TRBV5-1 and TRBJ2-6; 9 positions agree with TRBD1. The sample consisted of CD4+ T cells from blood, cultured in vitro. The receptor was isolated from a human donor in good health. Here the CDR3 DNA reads TGCGCCAGCAACTTTGGGAATACAGGGGGCGCTGGGGCCAACGTCCTGACTTTC. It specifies CASNFGNTGGAGANVLTF.